This T cell receptor beta chain comes out of a study of cytomegalovirus exposure and HLA in healthy donors. Notes on the study in general: There were reportedly fewer N-insertions in an Asian-associated ancestry cluster than the roughly 670-donor mean, in a later analysis.

With 60 Vbeta and 13 Jbeta primers, the PCR was carried out. Sequencing used immunoSEQ multiplex PCR; TCRdb keeps in-frame clones, though not all of them. The table lists roughly 120,000 clones, 74% of them singletons. Notes on this clone: The antigen is undetermined.

This CDR3 contains 14 residues. Germline values: CDR1 SGHDN, CDR2 FVKESK. V lost 3 bases, J lost 2 bases, and 9 bases lay in between. Each donor was healthy, and each was a bone marrow donor. The sequencing input was PBMCs. This sequence was found in a woman between 45 and 65 years old in good health and CMV-seropositive. The rearrangement uses TRBV14 and TRBJ2-3, with D tentatively TRBD2 (6 bases). Written as DNA, the CDR3 is TGTGCCAGCAGCCACAGGACTATCACAGATACGCAGTATTTT. This translates into CASSHRTITDTQYF. Using reference TRBV14 and TRBJ2-3 for the parts outside the CDR3, the full variable domain is EAGVTQFPSHSVIEKGQTVTLRCDPISGHDNLYWYRRVMGKEIKFLLHFVKESKQDESGMPNNRFLAERTGGTYSTLKVQPAELEDSGVYFCASSHRTITDTQYFGPGTRLTVL.